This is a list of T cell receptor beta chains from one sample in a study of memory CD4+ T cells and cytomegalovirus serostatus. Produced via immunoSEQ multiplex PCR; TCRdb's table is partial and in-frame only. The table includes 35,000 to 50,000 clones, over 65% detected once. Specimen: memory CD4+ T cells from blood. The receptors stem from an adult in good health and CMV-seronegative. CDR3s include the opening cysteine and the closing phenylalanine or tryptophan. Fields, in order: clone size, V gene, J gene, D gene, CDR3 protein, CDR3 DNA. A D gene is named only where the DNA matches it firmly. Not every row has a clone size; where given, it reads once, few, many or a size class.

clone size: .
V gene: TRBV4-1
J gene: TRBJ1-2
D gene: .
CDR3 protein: CASSQAAANYGYTF
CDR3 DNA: TGCGCCAGCAGCCAAGCGGCAGCTAACTATGGCTACACCTTC

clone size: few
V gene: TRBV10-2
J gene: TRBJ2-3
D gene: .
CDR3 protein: CASSDPDSTDTQYF
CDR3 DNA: TGCGCCAGCAGTGACCCTGACAGCACAGATACGCAGTATTTT

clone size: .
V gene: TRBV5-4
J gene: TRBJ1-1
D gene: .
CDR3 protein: CASSSGGVGMNTEAFF
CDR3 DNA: TGTGCCAGCAGCTCGGGTGGGGTAGGGATGAACACTGAAGCTTTCTTT

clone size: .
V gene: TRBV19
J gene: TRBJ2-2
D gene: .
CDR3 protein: CASSMILLLSSGAGELFF
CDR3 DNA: TGTGCCAGTAGTATGATCCTACTTCTATCATCGGGGGCCGGGGAGCTGTTTTTT

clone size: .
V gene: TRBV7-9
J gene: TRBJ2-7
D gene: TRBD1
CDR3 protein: CASTPKTGTASYEQYF
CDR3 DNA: TGTGCCAGCACCCCGAAAACCGGGACAGCTTCTTACGAGCAGTACTTC

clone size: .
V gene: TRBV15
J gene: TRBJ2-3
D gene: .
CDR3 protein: CATSRGPGVRDTQYF
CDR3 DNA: TGTGCCACCAGCAGAGGGCCGGGAGTAAGAGATACGCAGTATTTT

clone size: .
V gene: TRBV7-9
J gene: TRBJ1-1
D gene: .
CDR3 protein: CASSWSSNTEAFF
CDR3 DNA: TGTGCCAGCAGCTGGTCCTCGAACACTGAAGCTTTCTTT

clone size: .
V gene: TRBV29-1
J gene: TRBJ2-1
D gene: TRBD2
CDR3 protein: CSVDSSGSYNEQFF
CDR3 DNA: TGCAGCGTTGATTCTAGCGGGAGCTACAATGAGCAGTTCTTC

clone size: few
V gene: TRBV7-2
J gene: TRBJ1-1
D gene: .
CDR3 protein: CASSLDWGAAGAFF
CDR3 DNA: TGTGCCAGCAGCTTAGATTGGGGCGCTGCCGGAGCTTTCTTT

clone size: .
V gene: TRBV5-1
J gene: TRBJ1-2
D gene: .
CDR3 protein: CASSLSLATGNYGYTF
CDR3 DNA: TGCGCCAGCAGCTTGTCCCTCGCGACAGGAAACTATGGCTACACCTTC

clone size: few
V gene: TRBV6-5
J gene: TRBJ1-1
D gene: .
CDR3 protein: CATTNPEGTEAFF
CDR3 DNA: TGTGCCACCACCAATCCCGAGGGCACTGAAGCTTTCTTT

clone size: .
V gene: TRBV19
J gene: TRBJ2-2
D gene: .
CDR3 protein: CASSFLRGLNTGELFF
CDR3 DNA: TGTGCCAGTAGTTTCCTTCGGGGCTTAAACACCGGGGAGCTGTTTTTT

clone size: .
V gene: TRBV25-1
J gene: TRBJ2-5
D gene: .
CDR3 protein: CASSLAGRETQYF
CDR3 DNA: TGTGCCAGCAGTCTCGCAGGGAGAGAGACCCAGTACTTC

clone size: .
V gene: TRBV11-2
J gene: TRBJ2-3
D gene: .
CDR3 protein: CASSTVRGAGRTQYF
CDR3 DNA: TGTGCCAGCAGCACAGTTAGGGGGGCGGGGCGGACGCAGTATTTT

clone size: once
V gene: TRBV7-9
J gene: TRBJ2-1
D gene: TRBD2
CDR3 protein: CASSRGSGRAGEQFF
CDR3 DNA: TGTGCCAGCAGCCGGGGGAGCGGGAGGGCTGGTGAGCAGTTCTTC

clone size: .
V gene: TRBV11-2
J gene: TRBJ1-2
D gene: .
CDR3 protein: CASSSSGTIGGYTF
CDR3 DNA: TGTGCCAGCAGCTCGTCCGGGACTATTGGTGGCTACACCTTC

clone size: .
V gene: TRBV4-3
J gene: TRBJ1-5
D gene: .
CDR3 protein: CASSQGYGGPQHF
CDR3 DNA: TGCGCCAGCAGCCAAGGATACGGTGGGCCCCAGCATTTT

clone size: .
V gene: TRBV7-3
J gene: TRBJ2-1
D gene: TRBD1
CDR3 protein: CASSRAGTGVNEQFF
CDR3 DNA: TGTGCCAGCAGCCGCGCCGGGACAGGGGTCAATGAGCAGTTCTTC